The 32 T cell receptor beta chains listed next were all sequenced from one sample in a study of T cells after yellow fever vaccination. TCRdb re-called the 5' RACE reads with MiXCR, one entry per CDR3 protein. The repertoire holds some 340,000 distinct CDR3 sequences, with approximately 4% as singletons. Source: PBMCs, taken 5 days after the yellow fever booster vaccination. The receptors were sampled from a man between 18 and 29 years old who received the YFV17D yellow fever vaccine.

V is TRBV28 and J is TRBJ2-4, with 7 bases identical to TRBD1. Per germline, CDR1 MDHEN and CDR2 SYDVKM. The CDR3 runs 14 residues. After removal of 2 bases from V and 5 bases from J, the junction contained 3 bases not matched to a gene. For the CDR3, the DNA is TGTGCCAGCAGTTTACCCGACAGGGAAAACATTCAGTACTTC. Its protein product is CASSLPDRENIQYF.

This sequence joins TRBV2 and TRBJ2-3; 7 bases are a match to TRBD1. This CDR3 spans 14 amino acids. CDR1 SNHLY and CDR2 FYNNEI come from the germline V gene. V shed 7 bases, J shed 1 base, and the junction held 5 bases outside the gene matches. CDR3: CASNSDRGTDTQYF. The CDR3 region has the DNA TGTGCCAGCAATTCAGACAGGGGCACAGATACGCAGTATTTT.

This clonotype was detected only a few times. The chain uses TRBV20-1 and TRBJ2-1; 8 positions match TRBD1. J gave up 6 bases and V 6 bases, and 10 bases lay outside the gene matches. The CDR3 consists of 14 residues. CDR1 DFQATT and CDR2 SNEGSKA come from the germline V gene (reference sequence). The CDR3 loop reads CSAMTGEWPNEQFF. DNA for the CDR3: TGCAGTGCAATGACAGGGGAATGGCCCAATGAGCAGTTCTTC.

This clonotype was detected ten times or more. The rearrangement links TRBV12-3 or TRBV12-4 to TRBJ2-1; weak D call: TRBD1 (6 bases). The CDR3 covers 15 residues. V was pared by 5 bases and J by 4 bases, with 15 bases between. CDR3 in amino acids: CASSLQGSVYNEQFF. The DNA of the CDR3 is TGTGCCAGCAGTCTACAGGGTTCTGTTTACAATGAGCAGTTCTTC.

This clonotype was detected ten times or more. The CDR3 coding sequence is TGTGCCAGCAGCTTAGTGGGCGCGACAGATACGCAGTATTTT. It is translated as CASSLVGATDTQYF. The rearrangement links TRBV7-2 to TRBJ2-3, with no clear D. Germline assignment: CDR1 SGHTA and CDR2 FQGNSA. V lost 1 base and J 3 bases, leaving 8 bases between the germline ends. The CDR3 extends over 14 amino acids.

This clonotype was counted many times. The chain uses TRBV18 and TRBJ2-1; TRBD2 might be the D (5 bases). CDR1 and CDR2 from the germline V gene are KGHSH and LQKENI. The V end was cut by 5 bases, the J end by 3 bases, with 8 bases between. The CDR3 covers 13 residues. Here the CDR3 reads CASSTGDYNEQFF. The CDR3 DNA follows: TGTGCCAGCTCAACCGGGGACTACAATGAGCAGTTCTTC.

This clonotype was recorded a few times. The chain is built from TRBV12-3 or TRBV12-4 and TRBJ2-7; maybe TRBD2 (6 bases). The germline V and J ends were trimmed by 3 bases and 4 bases, with 16 bases remaining between them. The CDR3 length is 15 residues. The CDR3 loop reads CASSFGARGSYEQYF. The CDR3 bases are TGTGCCAGCAGTTTTGGGGCCCGGGGGTCTTACGAGCAGTACTTC.

CDR3 DNA: TGTGCCAGCAGCCGACTAGCGGGCGGGATGCGGTATACGCAGTATTTT. It encodes CASSRLAGGMRYTQYF. V is TRBV28 and J is TRBJ2-3, with 10 bases identical to TRBD2. The germline V gene has CDR1 MDHEN and CDR2 SYDVKM. With V trimmed by 6 bases and J by 7 bases, 13 bases remained unmatched. The CDR3 covers 16 residues.

Here the CDR3 DNA reads TGCAGTGCGCCGGACAGTGGGGCAAGCTCTGGAAACACCATATATTTT. Encoded protein: CSAPDSGASSGNTIYF. V and J are TRBV20-1 and TRBJ1-3; the D gene is possibly TRBD1 (6 bases). This CDR3 is built from 16 residues. Germline CDR1 is DFQATT and CDR2 is SNEGSKA (reference sequence). Trimming took off 6 bases at V and 0 bases at J, with 18 bases between the two ends.

This chain links TRBV20-1 with TRBJ2-2, with D hard to call. Trimming shortened V by 5 bases and J by 3 bases, and 4 bases separated the two germline ends. Germline loops: CDR1 DFQATT, CDR2 SNEGSKA (reference sequence). This CDR3 contains 11 residues. The CDR3 loop reads CSAWDTGELFF. For the CDR3, the DNA is TGCAGTGCTTGGGACACCGGGGAGCTGTTTTTT.

This chain uses TRBV4-3 with TRBJ1-5; possibly TRBD1 for D (6 bases). Per the germline V gene, CDR1 is LGHNA and CDR2 is YSLEER. This CDR3 is built from 15 residues. Trimming took off 0 bases at V and 4 bases at J, with 10 bases between the two ends. In nucleotides, the CDR3 is TGCGCCAGCAGCCAAGAGAGAGGGGGTAATCAGCCCCAGCATTTT. It is translated as CASSQERGGNQPQHF.

J is TRBJ2-5 and V is TRBV4-1; 9 bases fit TRBD2. The CDR3 consists of 17 residues. Germline V gene sequence: CDR1 MGHRA, CDR2 YSYEKL. V shed 2 bases and J 5 bases; nucleotides not matched to a gene: 12. The CDR3: CASSQPLAGTRRETQYF. In DNA form, the CDR3 reads TGCGCCAGCAGCCAACCTCTAGCGGGGACCAGACGGGAGACCCAGTACTTC.

This clonotype has just a few counts. The chain is built from TRBV27 and TRBJ2-1; D may be TRBD2 (7 bases). V was pared by 5 bases and J by 12 bases, with 20 bases between. The germline V gene has CDR1 MNHEY and CDR2 SMNVEV (reference sequence). The CDR3 extends over 14 amino acids. The CDR3 bases are TGTGCCAGCAGTCCCCGGGACTATCCCAGGGGGCAGTTCTTC. Its translation is CASSPRDYPRGQFF.

In its sample, this clonotype was seen a few times. The rearrangement links TRBV5-6 to TRBJ2-3; TRBD2 aligns across 7 bases. The trim removed 0 bases at V and 6 bases at J, leaving 7 bases unmatched. Germline V gives CDR1 SGHDT, CDR2 YYEEEE. The CDR3 length is 15 residues. The CDR3 DNA is TGTGCCAGCAGCTTGGACGCCCTGCGGGGGGATACGCAGTATTTT. Protein product: CASSLDALRGDTQYF.

The chain employs TRBV7-2 and TRBJ1-3; TRBD1 is a possible D gene (5 bases). V was clipped by 2 bases and J by 1 base, with 9 bases between them. CDR1 and CDR2 (germline): SGHTA, FQGNSA. The CDR3 consists of 15 residues. This CDR3 reads CASSLTGLSGNTIYF. CDR3 in DNA: TGTGCCAGCAGCTTAACAGGACTATCTGGAAACACCATATATTTT. Full variable domain (rest looked up from reference TRBV7-2 and TRBJ1-3): GAGVSQSPSNKVTEKGKDVELRCDPISGHTALYWYRQSLGQGLEFLIYFQGNSAPDKSGLPSDRFSAERTGGSVSTLTIQRTQQEDSAVYLCASSLTGLSGNTIYFGEGSWLTVV.

J is TRBJ1-1 and V is TRBV20-1, with 7 bases identical to TRBD1. The CDR3 extends over 15 amino acids. The trim removed 2 bases at V and 4 bases at J, leaving 10 bases unmatched. In germline, CDR1 is DFQATT, CDR2 SNEGSKA (reference sequence). CDR3 sequence (DNA): TGCAGTGCTAGATCCCCCGAGCAGGGGGGCACTGAAGCTTTCTTT. This codes for CSARSPEQGGTEAFF.

This clonotype was counted only a few times. The chain has TRBV7-6 and TRBJ2-7; 9 bases are a match to TRBD1. Trimming took 4 bases from V and 3 from J; bases not matched to a gene: 13. In germline, CDR1 is SGHVS, CDR2 FNYEAQ. The CDR3 has 17 residues. The CDR3 coding sequence is TGTGCCAGCAGCTCACAAGGAGGGACAGGGTATCACTACGAGCAGTACTTC. The encoded protein is CASSSQGGTGYHYEQYF.

This clonotype was counted ten times or more. CDR3 nucleotides: TGCAGCGGGGGACAGTCGGATCAGCCCCAGCATTTT. Its protein product is CSGGQSDQPQHF. This chain joins TRBV29-1 and TRBJ1-5, with TRBD1 matching 7 bases. The germline V gene encodes CDR1 SQVTM and CDR2 ANQGSEA. The V gene end was trimmed by 7 bases and the J gene end by 5 bases; junction bases not matched to a gene: 5. The CDR3 extends over 12 amino acids.

This clonotype was counted a few times. This rearrangement joins TRBV2 to TRBJ1-5; D is uncertain. This CDR3 comprises 13 residues. Germline CDR1 reads SNHLY; CDR2 reads FYNNEI. Deletions cut 4 bases from V and 6 bases from J, with 10 bases between. CDR3 in amino acids: CASSGELGQPQHF. CDR3 DNA: TGTGCCAGCAGTGGCGAGTTGGGTCAGCCCCAGCATTTT.

This clonotype was observed many times. V usage is TRBV12-3 or TRBV12-4 and J usage is TRBJ2-4; D ambiguous. Trimming took 5 bases from V and 1 from J, leaving 3 bases between them. This CDR3 is built from 12 residues. CDR3 in DNA: TGTGCCAGCAGTCAGGCCAAAAACATTCAGTACTTC. This encodes CASSQAKNIQYF.

This clonotype was observed a few times. The chain uses TRBV18 and TRBJ1-2, with 8 bases fitting TRBD1. With V trimmed by 5 bases and J by 3 bases, 2 bases remained unmatched. The germline V gene encodes CDR1 KGHSH and CDR2 LQKENI. The CDR3 loop spans 13 amino acids. CDR3 nucleotide sequence: TGTGCCAGCTCAGAGACAGGGGACTATGGCTACACCTTC. Protein product: CASSETGDYGYTF.

The table lists this clonotype with a few counts. The chain employs TRBV4-1 and TRBJ1-1; no clear D. Per the germline V gene, CDR1 is MGHRA and CDR2 is YSYEKL. The CDR3 loop spans 14 amino acids. Trimming took 1 base from V and 0 from J, leaving 6 bases between them. The CDR3 sequence is CASSQVGMNTEAFF. As DNA, the CDR3 is TGCGCCAGCAGCCAAGTCGGGATGAACACTGAAGCTTTCTTT.

V gene TRBV6-1 combines with J gene TRBJ2-4; D is possibly TRBD1 (6 bases). Germline V lookup: CDR1 MNHNS, CDR2 SASEGT. CDR3 length: 18 amino acids. V lost 11 bases, J lost 0 bases, and 26 bases lay in between. The CDR3 bases are TGTGCCTCAGGAGAGGGCAGGGGATTTGGTTTAGCCAAAAACATTCAGTACTTC. This codes for CASGEGRGFGLAKNIQYF.

This clonotype was found many times. This rearrangement joins TRBV4-3 to TRBJ1-2, with D hard to call. CDR1 and CDR2 (germline): LGHNA, YSLEER. Trimming stripped 4 bases from V and 12 bases from J, with 27 bases between. The CDR3 length is 16 residues. CDR3 protein: CASSLSVSRGSESNTF. DNA of the CDR3: TGCGCCAGCAGCCTGTCGGTTAGTCGTGGCTCGGAGTCCAACACCTTC.

The chain couples TRBV6-2 or TRBV6-3 to TRBJ2-3; the match to TRBD1 covers 9 bases. Germline V CDR1 and CDR2: MNHEY, SVGEGT. J was trimmed by 9 bases and V by 7 bases; bases with no gene match: 8. The CDR3 spans 13 residues. The DNA of the CDR3 is TGTGCCAGCAATTTTAGGACAGGGGACACGCAGTATTTT. Translated, it gives CASNFRTGDTQYF.

This clonotype was counted only a few times. The rearrangement links TRBV5-1 to TRBJ2-5, with no clear D. This CDR3 is 12 amino acids long. Trimming took off 4 bases at V and 7 bases at J, with 11 bases between the two ends. From germline, CDR1 is SGHRS and CDR2 YFSETQ. The CDR3 DNA sequence: TGCGCCAGCAGCGTCGACCTTGGGACCCAGTACTTC. It specifies CASSVDLGTQYF. The full variable domain, rest sourced from reference TRBV5-1 and TRBJ2-5, is KAGVTQTPRYLIKTRGQQVTLSCSPISGHRSVSWYQQTPGQGLQFLFEYFSETQRNKGNFPGRFSGRQFSNSRSEMNVSTLELGDSALYLCASSVDLGTQYFGPGTRLLVL.

This clonotype was counted only a few times. The chain joins TRBV20-1 to TRBJ2-7; 10 bases agree with TRBD1. From germline, CDR1 is DFQATT and CDR2 SNEGSKA (reference sequence). V shed 0 bases, J shed 4 bases, and the junction held 3 bases outside the gene matches. The length of the CDR3 is 14 residues. DNA of the CDR3: TGCAGTGCTAGAGAGGACAGGGGGAGATACGAGCAGTACTTC. Its protein is CSAREDRGRYEQYF.

The rearrangement joins TRBV11-2 to TRBJ2-3; 8 bases align to TRBD1. V lost 0 bases, J lost 3 bases, and 8 bases stayed unmatched. This CDR3 region has 17 residues. CDR1 is SGHAT, CDR2 FQNNGV, per germline. The CDR3 bases are TGTGCCAGCAGCTTAGATCACGGAGGACAGGGAACAGATACGCAGTATTTT. This encodes CASSLDHGGQGTDTQYF.

In its sample, this clonotype was seen a few times. This CDR3 is CASSTGEVGNTIYF. In DNA, the CDR3 is TGTGCCAGCAGCACCGGGGAGGTTGGAAACACCATATATTTT. The chain is built from TRBV5-5 and TRBJ1-3, with no clear D. This CDR3 has 14 residues. Between the trimmed V and J ends, which lost 4 bases and 3 bases, there was a span of 11 bases. Germline CDR1 and CDR2: SGHKS and YYEKEE (reference sequence).

The table lists this clonotype with many counts. The chain has TRBV2 and TRBJ2-6; D is unclear. The V gene's germline CDR1 is SNHLY and CDR2 FYNNEI. V shed 9 bases and J shed 0 bases, with 9 bases lying between them. The CDR3 contains 14 residues. The CDR3 reads CASSYISGANVLTF. As DNA, the CDR3 is TGTGCCAGTAGTTACATCTCTGGGGCCAACGTCCTGACTTTC.

This clonotype was detected only a few times. The chain couples TRBV4-2 to TRBJ2-1; maybe TRBD2 (6 bases). The CDR3 contains 16 residues. CDR1 and CDR2 (germline): LGHNA, YNFKEQ. Trimming removed 4 bases from V and 8 bases from J, with 21 bases in between. This CDR3 is CASSPGGSRRGDEQFF. The CDR3 DNA follows: TGTGCCAGCAGCCCAGGAGGAAGCAGGCGGGGCGATGAGCAGTTCTTC.

This clonotype was observed a handful of times. The V gene is TRBV27, the J gene TRBJ1-6; the D is unclear. This CDR3 spans 19 amino acids. With 4 bases removed from V and 0 bases from J, the gap between germline ends came to 19 bases. In germline, CDR1 is MNHEY, CDR2 SMNVEV (reference sequence). In DNA form, the CDR3 reads TGTGCCAGCAGTTCCCGGCTGTGGGAACCCAGCTCCTATAATTCACCCCTCCACTTT. Its protein product is CASSSRLWEPSSYNSPLHF.